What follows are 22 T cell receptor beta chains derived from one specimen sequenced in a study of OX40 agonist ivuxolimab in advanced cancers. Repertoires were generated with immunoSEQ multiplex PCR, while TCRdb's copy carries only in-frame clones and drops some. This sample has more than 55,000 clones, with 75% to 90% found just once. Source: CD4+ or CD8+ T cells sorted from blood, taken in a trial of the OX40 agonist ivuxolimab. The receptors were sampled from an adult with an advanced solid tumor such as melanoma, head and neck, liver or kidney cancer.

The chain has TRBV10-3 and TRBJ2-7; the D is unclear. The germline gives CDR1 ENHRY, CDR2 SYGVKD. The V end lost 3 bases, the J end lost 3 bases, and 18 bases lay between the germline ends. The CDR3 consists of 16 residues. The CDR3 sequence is CAISDATTSVIYEQYF. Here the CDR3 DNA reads TGTGCCATCAGTGATGCCACGACCTCAGTTATCTACGAGCAGTACTTC.

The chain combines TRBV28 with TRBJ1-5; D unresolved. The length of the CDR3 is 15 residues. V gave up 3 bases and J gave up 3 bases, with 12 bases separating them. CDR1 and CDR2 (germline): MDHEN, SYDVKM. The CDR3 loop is CASSFLGSDNQPQHF. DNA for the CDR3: TGTGCCAGCAGTTTTTTGGGCAGCGACAATCAGCCCCAGCATTTT.

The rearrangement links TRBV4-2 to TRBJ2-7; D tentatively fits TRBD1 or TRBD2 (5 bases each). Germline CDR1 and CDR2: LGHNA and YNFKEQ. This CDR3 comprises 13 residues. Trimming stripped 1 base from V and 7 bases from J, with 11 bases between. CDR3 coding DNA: TGTGCCAGCAGCCAAGTTGGGACGGAAGAGCAGTACTTC. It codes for CASSQVGTEEQYF.

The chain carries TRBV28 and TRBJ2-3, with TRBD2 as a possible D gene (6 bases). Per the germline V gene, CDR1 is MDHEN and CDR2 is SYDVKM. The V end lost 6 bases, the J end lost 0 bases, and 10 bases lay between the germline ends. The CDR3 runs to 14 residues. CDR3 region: CASREGTSTDTQYF. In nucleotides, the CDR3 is TGTGCCAGCAGAGAGGGGACTAGCACAGATACGCAGTATTTT.

The CDR3 is CASSRWGGARDADTQYF. DNA of the CDR3: TGTGCCAGCAGCCGCTGGGGGGGGGCGAGGGACGCAGATACGCAGTATTTT. This chain joins TRBV28 and TRBJ2-3; D is perhaps TRBD2 (7 bases). This CDR3 has 17 amino acids. Germline V gives CDR1 MDHEN, CDR2 SYDVKM. V was shortened by 6 bases and J by 4 bases, with 23 bases between the two germline ends.

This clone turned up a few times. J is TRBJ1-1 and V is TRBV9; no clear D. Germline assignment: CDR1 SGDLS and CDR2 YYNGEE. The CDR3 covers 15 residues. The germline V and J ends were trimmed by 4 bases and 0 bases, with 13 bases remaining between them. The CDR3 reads CASSRPAGMNTEAFF. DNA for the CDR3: TGTGCCAGCAGCCGACCGGCGGGGATGAACACTGAAGCTTTCTTT.

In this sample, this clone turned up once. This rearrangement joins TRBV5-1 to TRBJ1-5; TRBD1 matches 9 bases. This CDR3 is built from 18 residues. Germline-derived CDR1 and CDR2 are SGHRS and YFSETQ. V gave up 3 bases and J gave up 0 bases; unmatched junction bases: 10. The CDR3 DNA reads TGCGCCAGCAGCTCAGATCCGGGACAGGGTTATAGCAATCAGCCCCAGCATTTT. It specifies CASSSDPGQGYSNQPQHF.

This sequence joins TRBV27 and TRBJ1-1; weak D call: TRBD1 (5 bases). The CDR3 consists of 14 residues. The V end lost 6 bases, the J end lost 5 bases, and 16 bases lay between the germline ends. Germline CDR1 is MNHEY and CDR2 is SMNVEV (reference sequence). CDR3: CASRPVRRGTEAFF. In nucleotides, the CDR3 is TGTGCCAGCAGACCCGTTCGACGGGGGACTGAAGCTTTCTTT.

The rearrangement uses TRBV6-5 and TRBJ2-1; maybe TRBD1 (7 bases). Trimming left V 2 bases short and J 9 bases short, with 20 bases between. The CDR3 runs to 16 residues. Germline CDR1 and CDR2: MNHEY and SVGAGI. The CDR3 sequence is CASSYGGTVLGSEQFF. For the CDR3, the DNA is TGTGCCAGCAGTTACGGAGGGACAGTCCTTGGGAGTGAGCAGTTCTTC.

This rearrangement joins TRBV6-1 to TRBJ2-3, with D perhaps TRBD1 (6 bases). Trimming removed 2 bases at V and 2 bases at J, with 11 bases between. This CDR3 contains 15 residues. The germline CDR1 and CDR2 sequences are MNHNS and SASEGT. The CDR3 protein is CASSELRQVTDTQYF. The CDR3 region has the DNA TGTGCCAGCAGTGAATTAAGACAGGTCACAGATACGCAGTATTTT.

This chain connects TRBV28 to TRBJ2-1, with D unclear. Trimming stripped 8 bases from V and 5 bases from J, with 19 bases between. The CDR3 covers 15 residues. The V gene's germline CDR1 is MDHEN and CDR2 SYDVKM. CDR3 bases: TGTGCCAGCGGCACAAGATCCCGGATCAACAATGAGCAGTTCTTC. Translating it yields CASGTRSRINNEQFF.

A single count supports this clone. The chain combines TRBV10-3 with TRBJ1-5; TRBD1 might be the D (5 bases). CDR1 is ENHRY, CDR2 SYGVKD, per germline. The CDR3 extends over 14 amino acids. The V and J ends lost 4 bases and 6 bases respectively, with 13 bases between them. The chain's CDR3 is CAISVGTGGQPQHF. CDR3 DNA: TGTGCCATCAGTGTAGGAACAGGAGGTCAGCCCCAGCATTTT.

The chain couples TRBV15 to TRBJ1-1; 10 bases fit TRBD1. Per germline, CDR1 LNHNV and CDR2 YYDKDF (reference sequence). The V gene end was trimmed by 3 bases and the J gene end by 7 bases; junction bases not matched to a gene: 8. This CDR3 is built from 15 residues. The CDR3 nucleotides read TGTGCCACCAGCAGGGCGGGACAGGGGAGGGTTGAAGCTTTCTTT. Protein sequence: CATSRAGQGRVEAFF.

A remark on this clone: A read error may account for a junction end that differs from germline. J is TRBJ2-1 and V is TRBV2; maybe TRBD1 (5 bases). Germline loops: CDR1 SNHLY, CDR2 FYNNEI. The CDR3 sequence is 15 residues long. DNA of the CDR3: TGTGCCAGCAGGATCAGGGTTAGCTCCTACAATGTGCAGTTCTTC. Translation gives CASRIRVSSYNVQFF.

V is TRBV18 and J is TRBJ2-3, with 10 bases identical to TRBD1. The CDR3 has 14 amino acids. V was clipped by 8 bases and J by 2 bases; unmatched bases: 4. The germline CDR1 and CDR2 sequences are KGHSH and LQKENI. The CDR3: CASRTGGSTDTQYF. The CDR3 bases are TGTGCCAGCCGGACAGGGGGATCCACAGATACGCAGTATTTT.

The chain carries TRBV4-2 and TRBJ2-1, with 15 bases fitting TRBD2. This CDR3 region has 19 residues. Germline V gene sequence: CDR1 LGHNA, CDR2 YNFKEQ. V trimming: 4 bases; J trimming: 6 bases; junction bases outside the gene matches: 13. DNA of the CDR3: TGTGCCAGCAGCCCTTGGAGAGGACTAGCGGGAGGGCCGGGCAATGAGCAGTTCTTC. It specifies CASSPWRGLAGGPGNEQFF.

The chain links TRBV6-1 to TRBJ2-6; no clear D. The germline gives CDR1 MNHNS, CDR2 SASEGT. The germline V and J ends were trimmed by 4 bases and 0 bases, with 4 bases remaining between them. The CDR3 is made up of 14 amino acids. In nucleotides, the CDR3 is TGTGCCAGCAGTGTCCTCTCTGGGGCCAACGTCCTGACTTTC. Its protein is CASSVLSGANVLTF.

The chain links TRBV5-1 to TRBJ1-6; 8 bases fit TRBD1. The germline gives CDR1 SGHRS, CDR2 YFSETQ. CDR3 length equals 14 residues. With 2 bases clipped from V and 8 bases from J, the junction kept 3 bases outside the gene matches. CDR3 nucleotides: TGCGCCAGCAGCTTCACAGGGGGGGATTCACCCCTCCACTTT. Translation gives CASSFTGGDSPLHF. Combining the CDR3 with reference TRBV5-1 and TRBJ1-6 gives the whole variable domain KAGVTQTPRYLIKTRGQQVTLSCSPISGHRSVSWYQQTPGQGLQFLFEYFSETQRNKGNFPGRFSGRQFSNSRSEMNVSTLELGDSALYLCASSFTGGDSPLHFGNGTRLTVT.

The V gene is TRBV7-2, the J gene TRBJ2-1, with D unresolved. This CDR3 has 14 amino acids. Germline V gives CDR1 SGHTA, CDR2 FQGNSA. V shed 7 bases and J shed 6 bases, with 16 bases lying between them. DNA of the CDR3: TGTGCCAGCAAGGGCGATCTCCTTTTCAATGAGCAGTTCTTC. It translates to CASKGDLLFNEQFF.

CDR3 in amino acids: CASSLGQGGEKLFF. CDR3 sequence (DNA): TGCGCCAGCAGCTTGGGACAGGGGGGTGAAAAACTGTTTTTT. This chain links TRBV5-1 with TRBJ1-4, with 9 bases that match TRBD1. With V trimmed by 0 bases and J by 7 bases, 1 base remained unmatched. This CDR3 spans 14 amino acids. The V gene's germline CDR1 is SGHRS and CDR2 YFSETQ.

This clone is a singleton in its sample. The CDR3 reads CASNDRGRSTGELFF. The DNA of the CDR3 is TGTGCCAGCAACGACAGGGGGCGGTCCACCGGGGAGCTGTTTTTT. The chain employs TRBV6-5 and TRBJ2-2; 10 nucleotides align to TRBD1. The V gene's germline CDR1 is MNHEY and CDR2 SVGAGI. With 7 bases clipped from V and 4 bases from J, the junction kept 6 bases outside the gene matches. CDR3 size: 15 residues.

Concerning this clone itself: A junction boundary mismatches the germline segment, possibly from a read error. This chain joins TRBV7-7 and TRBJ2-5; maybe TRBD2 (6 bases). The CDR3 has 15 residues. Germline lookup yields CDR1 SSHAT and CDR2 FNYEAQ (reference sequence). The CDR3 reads CASSRGGIAGETQYF. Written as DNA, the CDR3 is TGTGCTAGCAGCAGAGGAGGGATAGCAGGGGAGACCCAGTACTTC.